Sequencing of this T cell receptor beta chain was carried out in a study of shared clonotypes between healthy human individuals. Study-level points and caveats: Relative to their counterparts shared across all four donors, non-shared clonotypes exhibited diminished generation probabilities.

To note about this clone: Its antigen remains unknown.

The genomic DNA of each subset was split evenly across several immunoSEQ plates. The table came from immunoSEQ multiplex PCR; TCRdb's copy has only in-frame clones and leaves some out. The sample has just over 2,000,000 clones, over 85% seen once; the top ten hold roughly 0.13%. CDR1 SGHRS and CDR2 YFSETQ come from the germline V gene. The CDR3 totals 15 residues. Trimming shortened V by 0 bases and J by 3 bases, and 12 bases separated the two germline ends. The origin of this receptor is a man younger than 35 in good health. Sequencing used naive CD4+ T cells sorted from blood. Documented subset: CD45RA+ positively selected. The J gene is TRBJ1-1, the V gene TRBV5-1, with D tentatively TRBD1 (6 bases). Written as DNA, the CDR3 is TGCGCCAGCAGCTTGGAAGGGGGAGCGGACACTGAAGCTTTCTTT. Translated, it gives CASSLEGGADTEAFF.